Below, one T cell receptor (beta chain) is given with its context. The antigen is undetermined. Every contributor of samples was a Caucasian grown-up residing in Nashville, Tennessee. The record originates from a study of shared clonotypes between healthy human individuals. Study results and limitations: Generation probabilities of non-shared clonotypes were lower (relative to those shared by all four donors). What rarefaction showed was incomplete sorted-subset sequencing despite large depth.

Some clones are missing from TCRdb's copy, which holds only in-frame ones; the method was immunoSEQ multiplex PCR. Among some 550,000 clones listed, more than 95% were seen once. The sequence was collected from a woman in her twenties or thirties in good health. Input material: naive CD4+ T cells sorted from blood. Subset reported: CD45RA+ positively selected.

Here the CDR3 DNA reads TGTGCCTGGAACCCGGGGCAGGACTCTGGCTACACCTTC. Translating gives CAWNPGQDSGYTF. The chain couples TRBV30 to TRBJ1-2, with D perhaps matching TRBD1 (5 bases). The CDR3 contains 13 residues. V lost 4 bases and J lost 7, with 16 bases in between. Germline loops: CDR1 GTSNPN, CDR2 SVGIG (reference sequence).